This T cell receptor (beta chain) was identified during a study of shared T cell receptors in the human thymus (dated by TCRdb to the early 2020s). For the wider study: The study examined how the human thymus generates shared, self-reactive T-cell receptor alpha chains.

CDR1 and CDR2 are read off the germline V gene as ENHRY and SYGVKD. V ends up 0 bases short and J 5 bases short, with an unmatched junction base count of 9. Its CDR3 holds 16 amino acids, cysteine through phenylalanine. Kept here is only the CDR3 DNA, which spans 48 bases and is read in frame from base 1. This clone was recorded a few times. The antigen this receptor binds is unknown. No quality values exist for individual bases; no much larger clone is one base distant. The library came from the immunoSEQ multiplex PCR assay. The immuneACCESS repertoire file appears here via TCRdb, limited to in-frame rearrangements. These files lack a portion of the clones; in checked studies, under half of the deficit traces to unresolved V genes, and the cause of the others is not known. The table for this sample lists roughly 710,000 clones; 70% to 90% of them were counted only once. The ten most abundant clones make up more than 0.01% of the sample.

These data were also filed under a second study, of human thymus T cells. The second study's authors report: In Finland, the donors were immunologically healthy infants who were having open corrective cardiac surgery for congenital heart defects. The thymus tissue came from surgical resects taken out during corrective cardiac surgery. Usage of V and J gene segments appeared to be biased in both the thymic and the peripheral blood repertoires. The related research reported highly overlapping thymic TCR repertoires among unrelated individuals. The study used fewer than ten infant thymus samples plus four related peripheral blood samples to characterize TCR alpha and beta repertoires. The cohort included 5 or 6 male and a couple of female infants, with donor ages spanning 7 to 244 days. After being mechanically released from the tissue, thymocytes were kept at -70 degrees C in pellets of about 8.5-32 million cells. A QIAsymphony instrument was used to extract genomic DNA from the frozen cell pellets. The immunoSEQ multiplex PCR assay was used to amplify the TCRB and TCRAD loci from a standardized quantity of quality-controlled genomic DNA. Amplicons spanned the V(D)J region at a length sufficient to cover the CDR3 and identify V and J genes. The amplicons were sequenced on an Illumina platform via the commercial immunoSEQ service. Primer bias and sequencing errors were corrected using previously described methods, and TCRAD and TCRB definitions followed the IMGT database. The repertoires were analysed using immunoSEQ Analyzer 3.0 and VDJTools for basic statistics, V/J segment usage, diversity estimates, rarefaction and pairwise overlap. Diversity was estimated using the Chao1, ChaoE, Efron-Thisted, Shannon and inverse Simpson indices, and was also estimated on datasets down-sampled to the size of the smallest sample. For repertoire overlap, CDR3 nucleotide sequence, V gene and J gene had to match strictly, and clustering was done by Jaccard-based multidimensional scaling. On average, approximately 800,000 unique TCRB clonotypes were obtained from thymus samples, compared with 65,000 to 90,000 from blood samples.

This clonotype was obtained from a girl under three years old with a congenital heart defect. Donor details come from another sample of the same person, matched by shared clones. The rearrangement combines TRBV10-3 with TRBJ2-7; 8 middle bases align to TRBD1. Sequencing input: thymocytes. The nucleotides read TGTGCCATCAGTGAGTCGGGCGACAGGGGAGGCCACGAGCAGTACTTC. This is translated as CAISESGDRGGHEQYF.